A selection of T cell receptor beta chains follows, all from one sample in a study of shared T cell receptors in the human thymus. TCRdb keeps only in-frame clones here, not all; method: immunoSEQ multiplex PCR. The profile covers over 350,000 clones, with 95% appearing a single time and approximately 0.02% taken by the ten largest. The sample taken for sequencing was thymocytes. These receptors came from a human donor. CDR3s include the opening cysteine and the closing phenylalanine or tryptophan. Fields, in order: D gene, clone size, J gene, V gene, CDR3 DNA, CDR3 protein. A D gene is named only where the DNA matches it firmly. The size entry is marked missing in some rows and otherwise reads once, few, many or a size class.

D gene: NA
clone size: NA
J gene: TRBJ2-5
V gene: TRBV11-2
CDR3 DNA: TGTGCCAGCAGCTTAGGATGGGGGAGGGAGACCCAGTACTTC
CDR3 protein: CASSLGWGRETQYF

D gene: NA
clone size: NA
J gene: TRBJ2-1
V gene: TRBV10-3
CDR3 DNA: TGTGCCATCAGTGAGTCGACCCTGAATGAGCAGTTCTTC
CDR3 protein: CAISESTLNEQFF

D gene: TRBD1
clone size: NA
J gene: TRBJ1-4
V gene: TRBV28
CDR3 DNA: TGTGCCAGCAGTTGGGACAGGGGGCCCCCAACTAATGAAAAACTGTTTTTT
CDR3 protein: CASSWDRGPPTNEKLFF

D gene: NA
clone size: NA
J gene: TRBJ2-6
V gene: TRBV28
CDR3 DNA: TGTGCCAGCAGCCTAGACAGGACCGCCCCTCTCTCTGGGGCCAACGTCCTGACTTTC
CDR3 protein: CASSLDRTAPLSGANVLTF

D gene: NA
clone size: NA
J gene: TRBJ2-7
V gene: TRBV11-1
CDR3 DNA: TGTGCCAGCAGCTTGGACCCCGGGACATACCTACGAAACTTC
CDR3 protein: CASSLDPGTYLRNF

D gene: NA
clone size: NA
J gene: TRBJ2-4
V gene: TRBV29-1
CDR3 DNA: TGCAGCGTTGCCGGGACGGCTGATTTAGCCAAAAACATTCAGTACTTC
CDR3 protein: CSVAGTADLAKNIQYF

D gene: NA
clone size: NA
J gene: TRBJ2-6
V gene: TRBV2
CDR3 DNA: TGTGCCAGCAAGAAGGGCCCCAGCTCTGGGGCCAACGTCCTGACTTTC
CDR3 protein: CASKKGPSSGANVLTF

D gene: NA
clone size: NA
J gene: TRBJ2-1
V gene: TRBV27
CDR3 DNA: TGTGCCAGCTGTCCGCGCGGCTTTGGGGATGAGCAGTTCTTC
CDR3 protein: CASCPRGFGDEQFF

D gene: NA
clone size: NA
J gene: TRBJ2-7
V gene: TRBV6-1
CDR3 DNA: TGTGCCAGCAGTGATTGGGGACACTGGGTGGGGGAGCAGTACTTC
CDR3 protein: CASSDWGHWVGEQYF

D gene: TRBD1
clone size: NA
J gene: TRBJ2-1
V gene: TRBV28
CDR3 DNA: TGTGCCAGCAGTAACAGGGACAGGGGATCCTACAATGAGCAGTTCTTC
CDR3 protein: CASSNRDRGSYNEQFF

D gene: TRBD1
clone size: NA
J gene: TRBJ1-1
V gene: TRBV29-1
CDR3 DNA: TGCAGCGTTGATGAGGGGAGGACAGGGGGGTTGAACACTGAAGCTTTCTTT
CDR3 protein: CSVDEGRTGGLNTEAFF

D gene: NA
clone size: NA
J gene: TRBJ2-1
V gene: TRBV6-4
CDR3 DNA: TGTGCCAGCAGTGCCCTCTTTTGGGCCGCCGCGCACAATGAGCAGTTCTTC
CDR3 protein: CASSALFWAAAHNEQFF

D gene: NA
clone size: NA
J gene: TRBJ1-2
V gene: TRBV5-4
CDR3 DNA: TGTGCCAGCAGCTTTCTGCCTCACGGGTATGGCTACACCTTC
CDR3 protein: CASSFLPHGYGYTF

D gene: TRBD2
clone size: NA
J gene: TRBJ2-1
V gene: TRBV5-4
CDR3 DNA: TGTGCCAGCAACGGACTAGCGGGAGTTCTCGATGAGCAGTTCTTC
CDR3 protein: CASNGLAGVLDEQFF

D gene: TRBD1
clone size: once
J gene: TRBJ2-7
V gene: TRBV28
CDR3 DNA: TGTGCCAGCAGTTTACCGGGACAGGGGGCCCACGAGCAGTACTTC
CDR3 protein: CASSLPGQGAHEQYF

D gene: NA
clone size: NA
J gene: TRBJ2-2
V gene: TRBV4-1
CDR3 DNA: TGCGCCAGCAGCCAAAGATGGGAGGCCGGGGAGCTGTTTTTT
CDR3 protein: CASSQRWEAGELFF

D gene: NA
clone size: NA
J gene: TRBJ1-2
V gene: TRBV4-3
CDR3 DNA: TGCGCCAGCAGCCAAGACCAGGGAAACTATGGCTACACCTTC
CDR3 protein: CASSQDQGNYGYTF

D gene: NA
clone size: NA
J gene: TRBJ1-2
V gene: TRBV6-5
CDR3 DNA: TGTGCCAGCAGTTACCGGGGGTATGGCTACACCTTC
CDR3 protein: CASSYRGYGYTF

D gene: NA
clone size: NA
J gene: TRBJ2-1
V gene: TRBV4-3
CDR3 DNA: TGCGCCAGCAGCCAAGAGAGTGGGGGACGGACGCCCCCGATTTCCTACAATGAGCAGTTCTTC
CDR3 protein: CASSQESGGRTPPISYNEQFF

D gene: NA
clone size: NA
J gene: TRBJ2-1
V gene: TRBV27
CDR3 DNA: TGTGCCAGCAGCATGTTAGCGTCTTCCTACAATGAGCAGTTCTTC
CDR3 protein: CASSMLASSYNEQFF

D gene: TRBD1
clone size: NA
J gene: TRBJ2-7
V gene: TRBV18
CDR3 DNA: TGTGCCAGCTCACTCCGACAGGGGGGCTCCTACGAGCAGTACTTC
CDR3 protein: CASSLRQGGSYEQYF

D gene: NA
clone size: NA
J gene: TRBJ2-5
V gene: TRBV2
CDR3 DNA: TGTGCCAGCATGCCGATGTGGACCCAGTACTTC
CDR3 protein: CASMPMWTQYF

D gene: TRBD1
clone size: NA
J gene: TRBJ2-4
V gene: TRBV7-2
CDR3 DNA: TGTGCCAGCAGCACACGGACAGGTTGGGAAAACATTCAGTACTTC
CDR3 protein: CASSTRTGWENIQYF

D gene: TRBD2
clone size: once
J gene: TRBJ2-7
V gene: TRBV28
CDR3 DNA: TGTGCCAGCAGTTTAGGCGCTAGCGGAGAGCAGTACTTC
CDR3 protein: CASSLGASGEQYF

D gene: NA
clone size: NA
J gene: TRBJ1-5
V gene: TRBV9
CDR3 DNA: TGTGCCAGCAGCGTAGTTAACTCCCATCAACGGAATCAGCCCCAGCATTTT
CDR3 protein: CASSVVNSHQRNQPQHF

D gene: NA
clone size: NA
J gene: TRBJ2-1
V gene: TRBV2
CDR3 DNA: TGTGCCAGCAGTGAATCCCACTACAATGAGCAGTTCTTC
CDR3 protein: CASSESHYNEQFF

D gene: NA
clone size: NA
J gene: TRBJ2-5
V gene: TRBV7-9
CDR3 DNA: TGTGCCAGCAGCTTAAGGGGGGCAGCCCAAGAGACCCAGTACTTC
CDR3 protein: CASSLRGAAQETQYF